This note documents a single TCR beta chain sequence. The antigen is not known. The junction had 4 bases not matched to a gene; V was cut back by 3 bases and J by 6 bases. CDR1 SGDLS and CDR2 YYNGEE come from the germline V gene. The CDR3 loop spans 15 amino acids. This sample was taken from a study of cytomegalovirus exposure and HLA in healthy donors. General study points: In all likelihood, a cluster of highly shared sequence variants was a sequencing artifact. V segments that were indistinguishable, TRBV6-2 and TRBV6-3 among them, were omitted from analysis. Rarity held for most TCR sequences, but there were some public TCRs that occurred in many donors.

Unrecorded immune exposures were likely, despite nominal health at sampling. This PCR relied on a set of 60 Vbeta primers and 13 Jbeta primers. Here immunoSEQ multiplex PCR was the method, and the copy in TCRdb shows in-frame clones only, minus some. The table lists some 140,000 clones, about 77% of them singletons, with roughly 1.3% in the top ten. Sequencing input: PBMCs. The clonotype comes from a woman between 40 and 50 years old in good health and CMV-seronegative. J is TRBJ1-6 and V is TRBV9; TRBD1 matches at 9 bases. The CDR3 DNA reads TGTGCCAGCAGCGAGACAGGGGGAAGTAATTCACCCCTCCACTTT. Residues: CASSETGGSNSPLHF.